Following are 21 T cell receptor beta chains from one sample sequenced in a study of cytomegalovirus exposure and HLA in healthy donors. The table came from immunoSEQ multiplex PCR; TCRdb's copy has only in-frame clones and leaves some out. The table lists about 250,000 clones, roughly 87% of them singletons. The sequenced sample was PBMCs. The receptors stem from a young man in good health and CMV-seropositive.

CDR3 sequence: CASSLDTITEQYF. In DNA, the CDR3 is TGTGCCAGCAGCTTGGACACCATTACCGAGCAGTACTTC. The chain employs TRBV11-2 and TRBJ2-7, with D perhaps matching TRBD1 (5 bases). The CDR3 totals 13 residues. Between the trimmed V and J ends, which lost 3 bases and 6 bases, there was a span of 12 bases. Germline V gene data show CDR1 as SGHAT and CDR2 as FQNNGV.

This clone was seen more than once but under ten times. Other DNA sequences in the same sample also yield this CDR3. This chain connects TRBV18 to TRBJ1-5; a weak D match, TRBD1 (6 bases). Germline CDR1 reads KGHSH; CDR2 reads LQKENI. The CDR3 contains 14 residues. Trimming removed 4 bases from V and 2 bases from J, with 9 bases in between. The CDR3 reads CASSRGGGNQPQHF. The CDR3 DNA is TGTGCCAGCTCACGAGGGGGTGGCAATCAGCCCCAGCATTTT. The full variable domain, completed using reference TRBV18 and TRBJ1-5, is NAGVMQNPRHLVRRRGQEARLRCSPMKGHSHVYWYRQLPEEGLKFMVYLQKENIIDESGMPKERFSAEFPKEGPSILRIQQVVRGDSAAYFCASSRGGGNQPQHFGDGTRLSIL.

V is TRBV5-1 and J is TRBJ2-5, with D tentatively TRBD1 (6 bases). Germline assignment: CDR1 SGHRS and CDR2 YFSETQ. The CDR3 length is 13 residues. Trimming pared 7 bases from V and 1 base from J, leaving 11 bases between. CDR3: CASSPRGQETQYF. The CDR3 bases are TGCGCCAGCTCCCCCAGGGGCCAAGAGACCCAGTACTTC.

The chain joins TRBV5-6 to TRBJ1-1; D is undetermined. V was cut by 4 bases and J by 5 bases, with 21 bases left in between. The CDR3 is 16 residues long. Germline V lookup: CDR1 SGHDT, CDR2 YYEEEE. CDR3 DNA sequence: TGTGCCAGCAGCGCGGGTTCTGCGGCGTGGTGGACTGAAGCTTTCTTT. It yields the protein CASSAGSAAWWTEAFF.

The chain links TRBV11-2 to TRBJ1-1; D not certain. The V end lost 1 base, the J end lost 5 bases, and 8 bases lay between the germline ends. The CDR3 spans 13 residues. CDR1 and CDR2 from the germline V gene are SGHAT and FQNNGV. The chain's CDR3 is CASSLGIMTEAFF. The CDR3 DNA follows: TGTGCCAGCAGCTTAGGTATTATGACTGAAGCTTTCTTT.

The chain combines TRBV10-3 with TRBJ2-7, with TRBD1 as a possible D gene (6 bases). Trimming stripped 4 bases from V and 0 bases from J, with 13 bases between. The CDR3 extends over 15 amino acids. CDR1 is ENHRY, CDR2 SYGVKD, per germline. CDR3 sequence (DNA): TGTGCCATCAGTGGCGGCAGGGGAAGCTCCTACGAGCAGTACTTC. Encoded protein: CAISGGRGSSYEQYF.

This chain connects TRBV21-1 to TRBJ2-7; the table names TRBD2, a call not compared with the DNA. TRBV21-1 counts as a pseudogene. This CDR3 is built from 20 residues. This chain's CDR3 is CASRLGLAGDRWGGCHEQYF. CDR3 sequence (DNA): TGTGCCAGCAGATTGGGACTAGCGGGAGATCGGTGGGGCGGATGCCACGAGCAGTACTTC.

This clone was observed a single time. This chain connects TRBV7-9 to TRBJ2-7; 7 bases line up with TRBD2. Losses at the gene ends were 5 bases for V and 3 bases for J; bases not matched to a gene: 4. CDR3 length equals 13 residues. CDR1 and CDR2 (germline): SEHNR, FQNEAQ (reference sequence). The CDR3 is CASSRTSNYEQYF. CDR3 DNA sequence: TGTGCCAGCAGCCGGACTAGTAACTACGAGCAGTACTTC.

This rearrangement joins TRBV4-3 to TRBJ1-2, with TRBD1 matching over 7 bases. The length of the CDR3 is 14 residues. V was pared by 3 bases and J by 2 bases, with 3 bases of the junction left unmatched. Germline V gene data show CDR1 as LGHNA and CDR2 as YSLEER. CDR3 DNA: TGCGCCAGCAGCCACCACAGGGGAAACTATGGCTACACCTTC. Its translation is CASSHHRGNYGYTF.

The genes are TRBV5-4 and TRBJ2-7; D not certain. CDR3 length: 14 residues. Trimming removed 0 bases from V and 1 base from J, with 8 bases in between. From germline, CDR1 is SGHNT and CDR2 YYREEE (reference sequence). This CDR3 is CASSLAAGSYEQYF. DNA for the CDR3: TGTGCCAGCAGCTTGGCCGCAGGATCCTACGAGCAGTACTTC.

This clone was counted once. This sequence joins TRBV30 and TRBJ1-1; the D gene is possibly TRBD1 (6 bases). The CDR3 has 13 residues. The germline V gene encodes CDR1 GTSNPN and CDR2 SVGIG (reference sequence). Between the trimmed V and J ends, which lost 5 bases and 0 bases, there was a span of 10 bases. The CDR3 region is CAWGEGVNTEAFF. In nucleotides, the CDR3 is TGTGCCTGGGGGGAGGGGGTGAACACTGAAGCTTTCTTT.

The gene calls are TRBV15 and TRBJ2-5, with D unclear. The CDR3 runs 13 residues. Looked up from germline, CDR1 is LNHNV and CDR2 is YYDKDF (reference sequence). V dropped 4 bases and J dropped 0 bases, with 6 bases sitting between them. The CDR3 nucleotides are TGTGCCACCAGCAAAGGTGACCAAGAGACCCAGTACTTC. Its protein is CATSKGDQETQYF.

The chain joins TRBV5-1 to TRBJ2-1; TRBD2 agrees at 10 bases. CDR3 length equals 16 residues. Trimming at V came to 4 bases and at J to 4 bases, leaving 8 bases not matched to a gene. The germline V gene has CDR1 SGHRS and CDR2 YFSETQ. CDR3 sequence reads: CASSPTSGNRYNEQFF. The CDR3 DNA reads TGCGCCAGCAGCCCCACTAGCGGGAATAGGTACAATGAGCAGTTCTTC.

A few counts support this clone. The rearrangement links TRBV19 to TRBJ2-7; 9 nucleotides agree with TRBD2. CDR3 length: 16 residues. Germline V gives CDR1 LNHDA, CDR2 SQIVND (reference sequence). J gave up 0 bases and V 6 bases, and 9 bases lay outside the gene matches. In DNA, the CDR3 is TGTGCCAGTAGACCTAGCGGGACCTTAGCCTCCTACGAGCAGTACTTC. Amino acids: CASRPSGTLASYEQYF.

V and J are TRBV7-8 and TRBJ2-7; D not resolved. Trimming shortened V by 5 bases and J by 3 bases, and 8 bases separated the two germline ends. The CDR3 loop spans 12 amino acids. Per the germline V gene, CDR1 is SGHVS and CDR2 is FQNEAQ. CDR3 amino acids: CASSISSYEQYF. The CDR3, as DNA: TGTGCCAGCAGCATTAGTAGCTACGAGCAGTACTTC.

The J gene is TRBJ1-2, the V gene TRBV4-3; TRBD1 matches 8 bases. J was trimmed by 5 bases and V by 3 bases; bases with no gene match: 5. This CDR3 is built from 14 residues. Germline V gene data show CDR1 as LGHNA and CDR2 as YSLEER. In DNA form, the CDR3 reads TGCGCCAGCAGCCAGTTGGACAGGGTATATGGCTACACCTTC. Amino acid sequence: CASSQLDRVYGYTF.

Only one count was recorded for this clone. This sequence joins TRBV5-1 and TRBJ2-3, with TRBD2 identical over 9 bases. Trimming took 5 bases from V and 2 from J; bases not matched to a gene: 6. CDR1 and CDR2 (germline): SGHRS, YFSETQ. This CDR3 is 15 amino acids long. CDR3 in amino acids: CASRTSGATTDTQYF. CDR3 DNA: TGCGCCAGCAGGACTAGCGGAGCTACCACAGATACGCAGTATTTT.

V usage is TRBV29-1 and J usage is TRBJ2-5; 12 positions match TRBD2. Germline assignment: CDR1 SQVTM and CDR2 ANQGSEA. Trimming at V came to 7 bases and at J to 4 bases, leaving 25 bases not matched to a gene. There are 20 residues in the CDR3. This CDR3 reads CSAAGQGGMLAGGPPETQYF. The CDR3 DNA sequence: TGCAGCGCCGCAGGACAGGGGGGGATGCTAGCGGGAGGGCCCCCAGAGACCCAGTACTTC.

The J gene is TRBJ2-3, the V gene TRBV5-1; possible D gene TRBD2, 6 bases. Trimming took 4 bases from V and 5 from J, leaving 20 bases between them. The CDR3 contains 16 residues. The V gene's germline CDR1 is SGHRS and CDR2 YFSETQ. The CDR3 DNA reads as TGCGCCAGCAGCGCCCACGGGACTCCGAGCGGAGATACGCAGTATTTT. Its protein product is CASSAHGTPSGDTQYF. Complete variable domain (other parts from reference TRBV5-1 and TRBJ2-3): KAGVTQTPRYLIKTRGQQVTLSCSPISGHRSVSWYQQTPGQGLQFLFEYFSETQRNKGNFPGRFSGRQFSNSRSEMNVSTLELGDSALYLCASSAHGTPSGDTQYFGPGTRLTVL.

This chain uses TRBV7-2 with TRBJ2-1; 7 bases are a match to TRBD1. CDR1 and CDR2 (germline): SGHTA, FQGNSA. After removal of 1 base from V and 3 bases from J, the junction contained 3 bases not matched to a gene. The CDR3 is 15 residues long. CDR3 coding DNA: TGTGCCAGCAGCTTAGGGCAGGGGGTCTACAATGAGCAGTTCTTC. It codes for CASSLGQGVYNEQFF.

A single count supports this clone. The genes are TRBV5-6 and TRBJ2-7; no clear D gene. V lost 2 bases and J 6 bases, leaving 6 bases between the germline ends. The CDR3 length is 11 residues. Germline CDR1 is SGHDT and CDR2 is YYEEEE. This CDR3 is CASSFVREQYF. CDR3 sequence (DNA): TGTGCCAGCAGCTTTGTACGCGAGCAGTACTTC.